This T cell receptor (beta chain) was captured by sequencing in a study of cytomegalovirus exposure and HLA in healthy donors. Method: immunoSEQ multiplex PCR; TCRdb's copy keeps in-frame clones and lacks some. The table records some 140,000 clones, about 87% of them present only once. Study-wide results and limits: The TCR clusters that emerged in the first cohort tended, a later analysis found, to co-occur in the 120 or so validation repertoires. The dataset shows that most TCR sequences were rare, while some public TCRs occurred in many donors.

Germline V gene sequence: CDR1 MNHNS, CDR2 SASEGT. With 0 bases clipped from V and 2 bases from J, the junction kept 3 bases outside the gene matches. The length of the CDR3 is 16 residues. With respect to this clone: As yet, its antigen is unknown.

V and J are TRBV6-1 and TRBJ2-1; TRBD2 matches 8 bases. The sample was PBMCs. The source of this sequence is a woman aged 25-40 years in good health and CMV-seropositive. Written as DNA, the CDR3 is TGTGCCAGCAGTGAAGCTGCCGGGAGGGCCTACAATGAGCAGTTCTTC. Translated, it gives CASSEAAGRAYNEQFF.